This T cell receptor (beta chain) was sequenced in a study of regulatory T cells in long-lasting Graves disease. This clonotype showed up many times. No antigen is known for it. Time point in this sample: newly diagnosed GD, antithyroid drugs for less than 3 months. Construction of the TCR library relied on RNA isolated from PBMCs. Construction of the TCR beta libraries employed iRepertoire HTBI primers in conjunction with Arm-PCR of CDR3 regions. One entry per CDR3 protein, called by TCRdb with MiXCR from the multiplex PCR reads. The table shows 240,000 or so distinct CDR3 sequences, with 20% to 25% occurring only once. The germline V gene has CDR1 SGHVS and CDR2 FQNEAQ. The CDR3 is 14 amino acids. After removal of 5 bases from V and 5 bases from J, the junction contained 3 bases not matched to a gene. General study points: Newly diagnosed disease favored TRBV20-1 and TRBJ2-1 over persistent disease.

The specimen was peripheral blood mononuclear cells (PBMCs), collected at new diagnosis, from a patient treated with antithyroid drugs. The chain couples TRBV7-8 to TRBJ2-7; TRBD2 agrees at 13 bases. The TCR was taken from a female donor with Graves disease. CDR3 protein: CASSTSGGANEQYF. The CDR3 bases are TGTGCCAGCAGCACTAGCGGGGGGGCGAACGAGCAGTACTTC.